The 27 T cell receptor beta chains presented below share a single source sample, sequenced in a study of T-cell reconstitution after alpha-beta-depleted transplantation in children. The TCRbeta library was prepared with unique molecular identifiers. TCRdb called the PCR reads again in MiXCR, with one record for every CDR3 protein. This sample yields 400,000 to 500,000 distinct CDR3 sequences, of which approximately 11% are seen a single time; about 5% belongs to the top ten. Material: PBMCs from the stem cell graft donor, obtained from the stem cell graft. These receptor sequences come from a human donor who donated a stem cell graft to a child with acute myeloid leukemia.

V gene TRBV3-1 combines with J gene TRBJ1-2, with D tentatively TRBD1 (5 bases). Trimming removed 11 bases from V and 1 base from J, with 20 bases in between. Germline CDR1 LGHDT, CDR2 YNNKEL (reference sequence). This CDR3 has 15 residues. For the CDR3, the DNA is TGTGCCTGCTCCCACGGGGGGACGGATAACTATGGCTACACCTTC. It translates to CACSHGGTDNYGYTF.

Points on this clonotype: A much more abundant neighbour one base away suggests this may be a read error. The CDR3 loop is CASSLASRSAGELFF. The CDR3 nucleotides are TGTGCCAGCAGCTTAGCGTCTCGCTCCGCCGGGGAGCTGTTTTTT. The chain employs TRBV7-2 and TRBJ2-2; D is unclear. Germline assignment: CDR1 SGHTA and CDR2 FQGNSA. The CDR3 spans 15 residues. V was trimmed by 0 bases and J by 6 bases, leaving 11 bases between them.

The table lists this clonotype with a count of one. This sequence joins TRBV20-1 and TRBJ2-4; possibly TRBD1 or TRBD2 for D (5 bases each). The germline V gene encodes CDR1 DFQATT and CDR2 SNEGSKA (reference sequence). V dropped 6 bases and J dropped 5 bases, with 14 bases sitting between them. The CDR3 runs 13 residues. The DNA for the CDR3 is TGCAGTGCCCGCCCGGTGGGGGAAAACATTCAGTACTTC. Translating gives CSARPVGENIQYF.

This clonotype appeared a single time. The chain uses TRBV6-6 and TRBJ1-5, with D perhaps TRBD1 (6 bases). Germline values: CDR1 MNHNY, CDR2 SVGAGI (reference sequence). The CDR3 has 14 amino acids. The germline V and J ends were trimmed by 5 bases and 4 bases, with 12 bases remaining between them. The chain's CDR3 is CASSDRDINQPQHF. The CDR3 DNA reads TGTGCCAGCAGTGATAGGGACATTAATCAGCCCCAGCATTTT.

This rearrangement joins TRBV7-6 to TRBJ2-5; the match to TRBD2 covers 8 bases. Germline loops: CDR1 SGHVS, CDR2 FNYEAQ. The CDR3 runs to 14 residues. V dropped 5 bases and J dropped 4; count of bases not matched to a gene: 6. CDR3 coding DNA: TGTGCCAGCAGCCAGTCCGGGACTAGAGAGACCCAGTACTTC. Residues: CASSQSGTRETQYF.

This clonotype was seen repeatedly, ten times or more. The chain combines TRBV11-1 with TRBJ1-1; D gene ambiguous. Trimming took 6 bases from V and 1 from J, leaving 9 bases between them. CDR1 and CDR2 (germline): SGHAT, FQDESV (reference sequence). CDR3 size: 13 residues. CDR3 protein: CASSPRSNTEAFF. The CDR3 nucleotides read TGTGCCAGCAGTCCCAGGTCGAACACTGAAGCTTTCTTT. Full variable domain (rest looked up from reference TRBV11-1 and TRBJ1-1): EAEVAQSPRYKITEKSQAVAFWCDPISGHATLYWYRQILGQGPELLVQFQDESVVDDSQLPKDRFSAERLKGVDSTLKIQPAELGDSAMYLCASSPRSNTEAFFGQGTRLTVV.

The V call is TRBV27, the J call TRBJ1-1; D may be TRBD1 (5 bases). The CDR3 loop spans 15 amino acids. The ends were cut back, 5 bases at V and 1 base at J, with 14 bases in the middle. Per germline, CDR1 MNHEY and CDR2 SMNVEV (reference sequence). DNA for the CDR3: TGTGCCAGCAGTACCCGGGACGGGAGGAACACTGAAGCTTTCTTT. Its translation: CASSTRDGRNTEAFF.

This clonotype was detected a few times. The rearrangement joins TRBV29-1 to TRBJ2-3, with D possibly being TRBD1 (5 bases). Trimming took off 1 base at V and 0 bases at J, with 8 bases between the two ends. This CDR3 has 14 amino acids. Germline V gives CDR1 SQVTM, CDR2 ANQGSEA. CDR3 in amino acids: CSVEGQTSTDTQYF. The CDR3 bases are TGCAGCGTTGAAGGACAGACTAGCACAGATACGCAGTATTTT.

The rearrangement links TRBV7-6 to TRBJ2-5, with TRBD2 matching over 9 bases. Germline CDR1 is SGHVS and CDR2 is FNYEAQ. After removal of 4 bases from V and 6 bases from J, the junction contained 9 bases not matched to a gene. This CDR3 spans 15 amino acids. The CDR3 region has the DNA TGTGCCAGCAGCTCAAAGCTAGCGGGGAAAAAGACCCAGTACTTC. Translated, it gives CASSSKLAGKKTQYF.

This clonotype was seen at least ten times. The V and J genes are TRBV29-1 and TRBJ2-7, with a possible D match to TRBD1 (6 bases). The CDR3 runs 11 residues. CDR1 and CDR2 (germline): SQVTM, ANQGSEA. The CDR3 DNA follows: TGCACCGCATGGGACAACTACGAGCAGTACTTC. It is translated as CTAWDNYEQYF.

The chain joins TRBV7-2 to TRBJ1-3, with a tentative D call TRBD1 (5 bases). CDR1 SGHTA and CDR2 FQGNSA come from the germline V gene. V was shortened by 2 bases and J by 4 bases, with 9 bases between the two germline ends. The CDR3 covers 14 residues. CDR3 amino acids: CASSLQGFGNTIYF. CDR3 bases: TGTGCCAGCAGCTTACAGGGATTCGGAAACACCATATATTTT.

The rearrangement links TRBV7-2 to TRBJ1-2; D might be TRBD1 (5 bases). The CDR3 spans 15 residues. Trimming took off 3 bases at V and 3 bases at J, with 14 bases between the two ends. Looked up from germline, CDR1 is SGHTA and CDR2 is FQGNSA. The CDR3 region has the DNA TGTGCCAGCAGCTTCGCTGGGGGAGAAGACTATGGCTACACCTTC. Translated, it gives CASSFAGGEDYGYTF.

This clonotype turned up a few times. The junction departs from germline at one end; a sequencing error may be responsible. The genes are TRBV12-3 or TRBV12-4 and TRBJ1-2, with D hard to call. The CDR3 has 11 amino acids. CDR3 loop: CASSTSKGRFF. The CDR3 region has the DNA TGTGCCAGCAGCACCAGTAAAGGACGATTCTTC.

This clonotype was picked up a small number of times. Here the CDR3 DNA reads TGCAGTGCTCCCTCGGGGGGCTCCAGCTCCTACGAGCAGTACTTC. Translation gives CSAPSGGSSSYEQYF. The chain recombines TRBV20-1 with TRBJ2-7; D perhaps matches TRBD2 (7 bases). There are 15 residues in the CDR3. V was cut by 5 bases and J by 0 bases, with 17 bases left in between. CDR1 is DFQATT and CDR2 is SNEGSKA in the germline V gene (reference sequence).

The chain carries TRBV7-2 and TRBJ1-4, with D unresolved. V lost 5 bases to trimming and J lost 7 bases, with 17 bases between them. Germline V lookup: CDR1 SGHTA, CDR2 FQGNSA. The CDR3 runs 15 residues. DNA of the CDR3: TGTGCCAGCAGCGCCTACAACGTCGTTAGTGAAAAACTGTTTTTT. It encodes CASSAYNVVSEKLFF.

CDR3 sequence: CSVEQRGRSGNTIYF. For the CDR3, the DNA is TGCAGCGTTGAACAGAGAGGAAGGTCTGGAAACACCATATATTTT. The chain uses TRBV29-1 and TRBJ1-3; unclear D gene. V lost 2 bases to trimming and J lost 1 base, with 12 bases between them. The CDR3 consists of 15 residues. The germline V gene encodes CDR1 SQVTM and CDR2 ANQGSEA.

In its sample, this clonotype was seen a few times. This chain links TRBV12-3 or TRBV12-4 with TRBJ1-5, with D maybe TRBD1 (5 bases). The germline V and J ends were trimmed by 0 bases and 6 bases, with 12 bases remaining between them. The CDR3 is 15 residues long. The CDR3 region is CASSLAQMGRQPQHF. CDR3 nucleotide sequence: TGTGCCAGCAGTTTAGCGCAAATGGGGCGTCAGCCCCAGCATTTT.

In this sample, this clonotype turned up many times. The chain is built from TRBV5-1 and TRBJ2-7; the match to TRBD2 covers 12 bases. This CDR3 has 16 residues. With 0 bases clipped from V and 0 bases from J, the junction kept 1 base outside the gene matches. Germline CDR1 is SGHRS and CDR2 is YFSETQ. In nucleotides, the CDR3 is TGCGCCAGCAGCTTGGGACTAGCGGGGGACTCCTACGAGCAGTACTTC. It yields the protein CASSLGLAGDSYEQYF.

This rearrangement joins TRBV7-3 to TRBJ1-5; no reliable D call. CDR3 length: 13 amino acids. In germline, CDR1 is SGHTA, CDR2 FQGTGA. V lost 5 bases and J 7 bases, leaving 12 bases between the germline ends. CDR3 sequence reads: CASSPGPGQPQHF. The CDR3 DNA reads TGTGCCAGCAGCCCCGGCCCGGGGCAGCCCCAGCATTTT.

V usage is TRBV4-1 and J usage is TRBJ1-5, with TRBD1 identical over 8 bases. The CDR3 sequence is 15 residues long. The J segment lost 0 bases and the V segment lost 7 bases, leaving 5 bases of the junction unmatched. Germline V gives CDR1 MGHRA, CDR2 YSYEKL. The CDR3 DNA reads TGCGCCAGCAAGGACAGGGACTATAGCAATCAGCCCCAGCATTTT. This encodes CASKDRDYSNQPQHF.

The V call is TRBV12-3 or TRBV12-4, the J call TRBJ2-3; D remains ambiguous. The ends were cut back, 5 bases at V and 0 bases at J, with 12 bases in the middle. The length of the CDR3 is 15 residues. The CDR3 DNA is TGTGCCAGCAGTCCTGGGGTTCGTAGCACAGATACGCAGTATTTT. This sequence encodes CASSPGVRSTDTQYF.

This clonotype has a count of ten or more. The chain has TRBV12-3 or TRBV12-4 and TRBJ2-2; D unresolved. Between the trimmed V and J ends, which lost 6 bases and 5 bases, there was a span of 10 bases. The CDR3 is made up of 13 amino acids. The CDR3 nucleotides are TGTGCCAGCAGGCCAAGGGTAACCGGGGAGCTGTTTTTT. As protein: CASRPRVTGELFF.

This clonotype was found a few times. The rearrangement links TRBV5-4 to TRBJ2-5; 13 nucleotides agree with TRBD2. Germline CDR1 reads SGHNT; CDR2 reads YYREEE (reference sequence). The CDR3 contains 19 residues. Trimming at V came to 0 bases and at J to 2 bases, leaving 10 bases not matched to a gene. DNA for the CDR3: TGTGCCAGCAGCTTGGCGGGGACTAGCGGGAATTGGTTTCAAGAGACCCAGTACTTC. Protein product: CASSLAGTSGNWFQETQYF.

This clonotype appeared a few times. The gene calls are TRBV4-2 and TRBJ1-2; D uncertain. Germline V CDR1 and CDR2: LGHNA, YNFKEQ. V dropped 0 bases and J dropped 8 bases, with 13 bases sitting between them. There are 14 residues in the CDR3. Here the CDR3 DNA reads TGTGCCAGCAGCCAAGATCCGGGATTGGAGGGCTACACCTTC. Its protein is CASSQDPGLEGYTF.

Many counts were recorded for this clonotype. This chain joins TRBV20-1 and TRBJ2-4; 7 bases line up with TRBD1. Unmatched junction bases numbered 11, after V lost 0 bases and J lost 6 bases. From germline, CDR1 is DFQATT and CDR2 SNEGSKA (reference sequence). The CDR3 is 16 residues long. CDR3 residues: CSARDVRGTVGNIQYF. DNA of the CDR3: TGCAGTGCTAGAGATGTCAGGGGGACGGTGGGAAACATTCAGTACTTC.

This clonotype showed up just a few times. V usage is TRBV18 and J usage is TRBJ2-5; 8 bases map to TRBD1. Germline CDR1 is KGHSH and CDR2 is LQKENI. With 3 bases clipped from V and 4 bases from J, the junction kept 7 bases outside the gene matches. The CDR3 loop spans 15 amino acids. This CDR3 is CASSPRTGMGETQYF. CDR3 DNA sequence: TGTGCCAGCTCACCCCGGACAGGGATGGGAGAGACCCAGTACTTC.

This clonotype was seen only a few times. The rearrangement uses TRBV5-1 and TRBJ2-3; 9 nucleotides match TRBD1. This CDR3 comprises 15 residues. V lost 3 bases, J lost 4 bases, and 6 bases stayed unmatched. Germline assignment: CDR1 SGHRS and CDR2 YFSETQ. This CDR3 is CASSSVDRGSDTQYF. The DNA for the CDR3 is TGCGCCAGCAGCTCCGTGGACAGGGGCTCAGATACGCAGTATTTT.